The 25 T cell receptor beta chains presented below share a single source sample, sequenced in a study of shared clonotypes between healthy human individuals. The table came from immunoSEQ multiplex PCR; TCRdb's copy has only in-frame clones and leaves some out. The sample consists of some 2 million clones, roughly 95% of them appearing once. CD8 cells classed as naive were CD45RO-negative and positively selected for CCR7, excluding terminally differentiated effector memory CD45RA+ cells. Sequenced: naive CD8+ T cells sorted from blood. These receptors were collected from a man between 18 and 29 years old in good health.

The V gene is TRBV6-5, the J gene TRBJ1-6; 8 bases are a match to TRBD1. There are 14 residues in the CDR3. V was pared by 6 bases and J by 9 bases, with 7 bases of the junction left unmatched. Looked up from germline, CDR1 is MNHEY and CDR2 is SVGAGI. Written as DNA, the CDR3 is TGTGCCAGCAGCCCCGGACAGGGAAGTTCACCCCTCCACTTT. Translating it yields CASSPGQGSSPLHF.

A remark on this clone: The sample holds other DNA sequences that translate to the same CDR3. V gene TRBV5-4 combines with J gene TRBJ1-5, with D unresolved. With 2 bases removed from V and 2 bases from J, the gap between germline ends came to 8 bases. This CDR3 region has 14 residues. Germline V lookup: CDR1 SGHNT, CDR2 YYREEE (reference sequence). For the CDR3, the DNA is TGTGCCAGCAGCTTAGAGGGCGGCAATCAGCCCCAGCATTTT. This gives the protein CASSLEGGNQPQHF.

This clone was detected once. The V call is TRBV29-1, the J call TRBJ2-1; D might be TRBD2 (5 bases). Between the trimmed V and J ends, which lost 0 bases and 4 bases, there was a span of 7 bases. In germline, CDR1 is SQVTM, CDR2 ANQGSEA. The CDR3 has 13 amino acids. CDR3 protein: CSVEEGGYNEQFF. CDR3 DNA sequence: TGCAGCGTTGAAGAAGGAGGTTACAATGAGCAGTTCTTC.

The chain joins TRBV11-2 to TRBJ2-7, with no clear D. The germline V gene encodes CDR1 SGHAT and CDR2 FQNNGV. V lost 3 bases to trimming and J lost 1 base, with 13 bases between them. The length of the CDR3 is 15 residues. The CDR3 spells CASSFPPGPSYEQYF. The CDR3 DNA is TGTGCCAGCAGCTTCCCACCGGGCCCTTCCTACGAGCAGTACTTC. The variable domain in full, with the rest retrieved from reference TRBV11-2 and TRBJ2-7, is EAGVAQSPRYKIIEKRQSVAFWCNPISGHATLYWYQQILGQGPKLLIQFQNNGVVDDSQLPKDRFSAERLKGVDSTLKIQPAKLEDSAVYLCASSFPPGPSYEQYFGPGTRLTVT.

The V and J genes are TRBV7-8 and TRBJ2-7; tentatively, D is TRBD2 (6 bases). CDR3 length: 12 amino acids. Per the germline V gene, CDR1 is SGHVS and CDR2 is FQNEAQ. V gave up 3 bases and J gave up 7 bases, with 10 bases separating them. The CDR3 region has the DNA TGTGCCAGCAGCTTCCGGGGAGGAGAGCAGTACTTC. This gives the protein CASSFRGGEQYF. Complete variable domain (other parts from reference TRBV7-8 and TRBJ2-7): GAGVSQSPRYKVAKRGQDVALRCDPISGHVSLFWYQQALGQGPEFLTYFQNEAQLDKSGLPSDRFFAERPEGSVSTLKIQRTQQEDSAVYLCASSFRGGEQYFGPGTRLTVT.

The chain combines TRBV5-6 with TRBJ1-5; D remains unclear. In germline, CDR1 is SGHDT, CDR2 YYEEEE. The CDR3 is made up of 15 amino acids. The V gene lost 0 bases and the J gene lost 0 bases, with 7 bases spanning the gap. The CDR3 bases are TGTGCCAGCAGCTTGGGGCAGGATAGCAATCAGCCCCAGCATTTT. The encoded protein is CASSLGQDSNQPQHF.

The rearrangement uses TRBV4-3 and TRBJ2-1, with 7 nucleotides matching TRBD1. The CDR3 has 15 residues. Germline V CDR1 and CDR2: LGHNA, YSLEER. V lost 0 bases, J lost 5 bases, and 4 bases stayed unmatched. CDR3 loop: CASSQDLGTDNEQFF. The CDR3 region has the DNA TGCGCCAGCAGCCAAGATCTCGGGACAGACAATGAGCAGTTCTTC.

This clone appeared a single time. The rearrangement joins TRBV6-5 to TRBJ2-5, with a weak D call TRBD1 (5 bases). Germline V gene lookup returns CDR1 MNHEY and CDR2 SVGAGI. This CDR3 spans 12 amino acids. V lost 10 bases and J 1 base, leaving 10 bases between the germline ends. CDR3 protein: CATRVAQETQYF. For the CDR3, the DNA is TGTGCCACCAGGGTAGCCCAAGAGACCCAGTACTTC.

This clone was recorded once. The chain carries TRBV4-1 and TRBJ1-1; weak D call: TRBD1 (5 bases). CDR1 MGHRA and CDR2 YSYEKL come from the germline V gene. V was clipped by 0 bases and J by 6 bases, with 11 bases between them. The CDR3 runs to 14 residues. The CDR3 DNA reads TGCGCCAGCAGCCAAGACCCAGGGACCCCTGAAGCTTTCTTT. Encoded protein: CASSQDPGTPEAFF.

The chain carries TRBV9 and TRBJ2-1, with D possibly matching TRBD1 (6 bases). Between the trimmed V and J ends, which lost 3 bases and 8 bases, there was a span of 12 bases. Germline-derived CDR1 and CDR2 are SGDLS and YYNGEE. CDR3 length equals 13 residues. The CDR3 loop is CASSGVWGHEQFF. CDR3 sequence (DNA): TGTGCCAGCAGCGGAGTTTGGGGGCATGAGCAGTTCTTC.

The rearrangement links TRBV6-1 to TRBJ2-1; D is perhaps TRBD2 (7 bases). Germline V gene data show CDR1 as MNHNS and CDR2 as SASEGT. The V end was cut by 10 bases, the J end by 5 bases, with 18 bases between. This CDR3 has 14 residues. Here the CDR3 DNA reads TGTGCCAACAAAGAGGGGGGGACTCACAATGAGCAGTTCTTC. This codes for CANKEGGTHNEQFF.

This chain joins TRBV4-3 and TRBJ1-1, with a possible D match to TRBD1 (5 bases). V gave up 0 bases and J gave up 0 bases, with 20 bases separating them. Germline V lookup: CDR1 LGHNA, CDR2 YSLEER. This CDR3 comprises 19 residues. The CDR3 bases are TGCGCCAGCAGCCAAGAAAGGGACCTTGGAAGAGGCCTGAACACTGAAGCTTTCTTT. As protein: CASSQERDLGRGLNTEAFF.

The sample holds a few counts of this clone. This chain connects TRBV30 to TRBJ1-1; possibly TRBD1 for D (5 bases). The V gene's germline CDR1 is GTSNPN and CDR2 SVGIG (reference sequence). The V end was cut by 0 bases, the J end by 1 base, with 12 bases between. The CDR3 is made up of 15 amino acids. The CDR3 loop reads CAWSVFRQPNTEAFF. The CDR3 DNA follows: TGTGCCTGGAGTGTATTCCGACAGCCGAACACTGAAGCTTTCTTT.

The chain carries TRBV6-1 and TRBJ2-2; D is ambiguous. The CDR3 has 15 amino acids. Trimming removed 8 bases at V and 4 bases at J, with 17 bases between. Germline V gives CDR1 MNHNS, CDR2 SASEGT. CDR3 sequence: CASGLSRRITGELFF. As DNA, the CDR3 is TGTGCCAGCGGCTTAAGTAGGCGTATCACCGGGGAGCTGTTTTTT.

This clone was recorded a few times. This chain links TRBV19 with TRBJ1-5, with unresolved D. The CDR3 extends over 14 amino acids. Trimming cost V 2 bases and J 5 bases, with 10 bases left between them. Germline assignment: CDR1 LNHDA and CDR2 SQIVND (reference sequence). The CDR3 region is CASSIRGGHQPQHF. For the CDR3, the DNA is TGTGCCAGTAGTATACGAGGCGGGCATCAGCCCCAGCATTTT. The entire variable domain, with the rest obtained from reference TRBV19 and TRBJ1-5, is as follows: DGGITQSPKYLFRKEGQNVTLSCEQNLNHDAMYWYRQDPGQGLRLIYYSQIVNDFQKGDIAEGYSVSREKKESFPLTVTSAQKNPTAFYLCASSIRGGHQPQHFGDGTRLSIL.

To note about this clone: This clone may be a read error of a much larger clone one base away. At the DNA level, this CDR3 is encoded by other sequences in the same sample as well. The rearrangement links TRBV11-2 to TRBJ2-2; D unresolved. The CDR3 extends over 11 amino acids. Germline V gene data show CDR1 as SGHAT and CDR2 as FQNNGV. With 6 bases removed from V and 4 bases from J, the gap between germline ends came to 3 bases. CDR3 region: CASSFTGELFF. The DNA for the CDR3 is TGTGCCAGCAGTTTCACCGGGGAGCTGTTTTTT.

The chain employs TRBV4-3 and TRBJ2-1, with 9 bases lining up with TRBD1. The CDR3 has 16 residues. The germline V gene encodes CDR1 LGHNA and CDR2 YSLEER. Trimming cost V 3 bases and J 6 bases; bases outside gene matches: 9. CDR3 DNA sequence: TGCGCCAGCAGCCACCTACCGGGACAGGGACTCAATGAGCAGTTCTTC. Translated, it gives CASSHLPGQGLNEQFF.

The chain is built from TRBV27 and TRBJ2-1; 8 bases are shared with TRBD2. The CDR3 extends over 17 amino acids. CDR1 is MNHEY, CDR2 SMNVEV, per germline (reference sequence). With 5 bases clipped from V and 2 bases from J, the junction kept 11 bases outside the gene matches. The CDR3 sequence: CASSPHTAGGAYNEQFF. Written as DNA, the CDR3 is TGTGCCAGCAGTCCACACACGGCGGGGGGCGCCTACAATGAGCAGTTCTTC.

To note about this clone: The same CDR3 also results from other DNA sequences found in this sample. The chain couples TRBV5-1 to TRBJ1-1; tentative D call: TRBD1 (6 bases). The germline gives CDR1 SGHRS, CDR2 YFSETQ. The V gene lost 1 base and the J gene lost 1 base, with 8 bases spanning the gap. This CDR3 is built from 14 residues. The chain's CDR3 is CASSLNRANTEAFF. The CDR3 nucleotides are TGCGCCAGCAGCTTGAACAGGGCGAACACTGAAGCTTTCTTT.

As concerns this clone: Other DNA sequences within the sample encode an identical CDR3. The rearrangement uses TRBV13 and TRBJ2-7; 10 nucleotides line up with TRBD2. The CDR3 runs 13 residues. V trimming: 8 bases; J trimming: 1 base; junction bases outside the gene matches: 2. The V gene's germline CDR1 is PRHDT and CDR2 FYEKMQ (reference sequence). CDR3 coding DNA: TGTGCCAGCCGGACTAGCGGATCCTACGAGCAGTACTTC. Encoded protein: CASRTSGSYEQYF.

The gene calls are TRBV30 and TRBJ2-2; 8 positions match TRBD1. Germline V gene data show CDR1 as GTSNPN and CDR2 as SVGIG (reference sequence). Germline trimming cut 3 bases from V and 6 bases from J; bases unmatched to any gene: 6. This CDR3 comprises 14 residues. DNA for the CDR3: TGTGCCTGGAGCACAGGGGGTTCGGCCGGGGAGCTGTTTTTT. Its protein is CAWSTGGSAGELFF. Supplemented by reference TRBV30 and TRBJ2-2, the full variable domain reads SQTIHQWPATLVQPVGSPLSLECTVEGTSNPNLYWYRQAAGRGLQLLFYSVGIGQISSEVPQNLSASRPQDRQFILSSKKLLLSDSGFYLCAWSTGGSAGELFFGEGSRLTVL.

The J gene is TRBJ1-3, the V gene TRBV9; the D gene is possibly TRBD1 (5 bases). The length of the CDR3 is 15 residues. Trimming removed 3 bases from V and 0 bases from J, with 10 bases in between. Germline loops: CDR1 SGDLS, CDR2 YYNGEE. This CDR3 reads CASSAQDNSGNTIYF. The CDR3, as DNA: TGTGCCAGCAGCGCTCAGGACAACTCTGGAAACACCATATATTTT.

There are a few counts of this clone. The chain links TRBV7-8 to TRBJ1-5, with D uncertain. The CDR3 loop spans 11 amino acids. Trimming pared 4 bases from V and 6 bases from J, leaving 4 bases between. CDR1 and CDR2 (germline): SGHVS, FQNEAQ. The CDR3 region has the DNA TGTGCCAGCAGCTCTGGTCAGCCCCAGCATTTT. Translating gives CASSSGQPQHF.

The rearrangement uses TRBV30 and TRBJ2-2; D not certain. The germline CDR1 and CDR2 sequences are GTSNPN and SVGIG (reference sequence). Between the trimmed V and J ends, which lost 0 bases and 3 bases, there was a span of 11 bases. This CDR3 comprises 15 residues. The CDR3 loop reads CAWSVKGLHTGELFF. The CDR3 DNA is TGTGCCTGGAGTGTAAAAGGTCTTCACACCGGGGAGCTGTTTTTT.

The chain joins TRBV23-1 to TRBJ1-5, with a tentative D call TRBD1 (5 bases). TRBV23-1 carries the ORF label, with uncertain function. The CDR3 is made up of 21 amino acids. The ends were cut back, 7 bases at V and 4 bases at J, with 35 bases in the middle. CDR3 nucleotide sequence: TGCGCCAGCACCCAACCGGGGGATCCTATAGTTATAGCAGGACTAAATCAGCCCCAGCATTTT. As protein: CASTQPGDPIVIAGLNQPQHF.